What follows are 18 T cell receptor beta chains derived from one specimen sequenced in a study of T-cell reconstitution after alpha-beta-depleted transplantation in children. The authors prepared the TCRbeta library with unique molecular identifiers. TCRdb fed the PCR reads into MiXCR, producing one record per CDR3 protein. The sample yields about 900,000 distinct CDR3 sequences, roughly 29% seen once. The material sequenced was PBMCs, mostly from graft donor cells, taken 360 days after TCRalphabeta/CD19-depleted stem cell transplant. All receptors come from a boy younger than two who had a stem cell transplant for SCID, so the T cells may come from the graft donor.

This clonotype was observed many times. The gene calls are TRBV2 and TRBJ2-3, with a weak D call TRBD2 (6 bases). The germline V gene encodes CDR1 SNHLY and CDR2 FYNNEI. V dropped 5 bases and J dropped 1 base, with 10 bases sitting between them. CDR3 length equals 14 residues. The CDR3 is CASSPGTRTDTQYF. CDR3 nucleotide sequence: TGTGCCAGCAGTCCCGGGACTCGCACAGATACGCAGTATTTT.

The chain couples TRBV28 to TRBJ2-3; D is undetermined. The germline CDR1 and CDR2 sequences are MDHEN and SYDVKM. The CDR3 runs to 15 residues. The V and J ends lost 4 bases and 2 bases respectively, with 13 bases between them. The CDR3 sequence: CASSWVSNPTDTQYF. The CDR3 bases are TGTGCCAGCAGTTGGGTCTCCAACCCCACAGATACGCAGTATTTT.

This clonotype came up a few times. This chain connects TRBV6-1 to TRBJ2-1, with TRBD1 identical over 8 bases. The CDR3 consists of 18 residues. The V gene's germline CDR1 is MNHNS and CDR2 SASEGT. With 4 bases clipped from V and 1 base from J, the junction kept 12 bases outside the gene matches. DNA for the CDR3: TGTGCCAGCAGTGCGGGACAGGAAACATCGAGGTCCTACAATGAGCAGTTCTTC. Protein sequence: CASSAGQETSRSYNEQFF.

The gene calls are TRBV19 and TRBJ1-1; D is possibly TRBD1 (5 bases). Looked up from germline, CDR1 is LNHDA and CDR2 is SQIVND (reference sequence). V shed 3 bases and J shed 1 base, with 9 bases lying between them. The CDR3 covers 14 residues. In DNA, the CDR3 is TGTGCCAGTAGTATGGGACTGAAGAACACTGAAGCTTTCTTT. Amino acids: CASSMGLKNTEAFF.

The rearrangement uses TRBV7-9 and TRBJ2-1, with 8 bases aligning to TRBD1. J was trimmed by 4 bases and V by 7 bases; bases with no gene match: 6. Germline assignment: CDR1 SEHNR and CDR2 FQNEAQ (reference sequence). This CDR3 contains 14 residues. In nucleotides, the CDR3 is TGTGCCAGCATCGGGACAGGACCTTACAATGAGCAGTTCTTC. This gives the protein CASIGTGPYNEQFF. Full variable domain (outside the CDR3, taken from reference TRBV7-9 and TRBJ2-1): DTGVSQNPRHKITKRGQNVTFRCDPISEHNRLYWYRQTLGQGPEFLTYFQNEAQLEKSRLLSDRFSAERPKGSFSTLEIQRTEQGDSAMYLCASIGTGPYNEQFFGPGTRLTVL.

This clonotype has a handful of counts. The V and J genes are TRBV24-1 and TRBJ2-5, with D possibly being TRBD1 or TRBD2 (5 bases each). Germline values: CDR1 KGHDR, CDR2 SFDVKD. The CDR3 contains 17 residues. V shed 3 bases and J shed 2 bases, with 18 bases lying between them. CDR3 loop: CATSDPGTSEIQETQYF. The CDR3 coding sequence is TGTGCCACCAGTGATCCTGGGACGTCGGAGATACAAGAGACCCAGTACTTC.

This clonotype has just a few counts. The V gene is TRBV7-9, the J gene TRBJ1-1; 7 bases agree with TRBD1. Per germline, CDR1 SEHNR and CDR2 FQNEAQ (reference sequence). J was trimmed by 1 base and V by 3 bases; bases with no gene match: 5. There are 15 residues in the CDR3. The CDR3 DNA reads TGTGCCAGCAGCTTTCAGCGGACAGGGAACACTGAAGCTTTCTTT. It is translated as CASSFQRTGNTEAFF.

This clonotype was counted between two and nine times. The chain joins TRBV11-2 to TRBJ2-5; D not certain. The V gene's germline CDR1 is SGHAT and CDR2 FQNNGV. The V end was cut by 0 bases, the J end by 5 bases, with 13 bases between. The CDR3 spans 15 residues. The DNA for the CDR3 is TGTGCCAGCAGCTTAGAGGCAGCCCCTCGGGAGACCCAGTACTTC. It codes for CASSLEAAPRETQYF.

V gene TRBV6-1 combines with J gene TRBJ1-1, with 9 bases lining up with TRBD1. Unmatched junction bases numbered 5, after V lost 7 bases and J lost 5 bases. Germline V gene lookup returns CDR1 MNHNS and CDR2 SASEGT. The CDR3 totals 13 residues. The CDR3: CASTRTGETEAFF. CDR3 in DNA: TGTGCCAGCACCCGGACAGGGGAAACTGAAGCTTTCTTT.

This clonotype appeared a few times. The gene calls are TRBV5-1 and TRBJ2-7, with 7 bases lining up with TRBD1. Trimming removed 3 bases from V and 0 bases from J; junction bases left unmatched: 3. CDR1 SGHRS and CDR2 YFSETQ come from the germline V gene. This CDR3 is built from 14 residues. DNA for the CDR3: TGCGCCAGCAGCTCGACAGGGCCCTCCTACGAGCAGTACTTC. Encoded protein: CASSSTGPSYEQYF.

The gene calls are TRBV11-2 and TRBJ2-3; weak D call: TRBD2 (7 bases). Trimming shortened V by 5 bases and J by 6 bases, and 15 bases separated the two germline ends. The germline gives CDR1 SGHAT, CDR2 FQNNGV. The CDR3 is 14 amino acids. CDR3 nucleotides: TGTGCCAGCAGCACACGGGGGGCTTGGGATACGCAGTATTTT. As protein: CASSTRGAWDTQYF.

This chain connects TRBV7-2 to TRBJ1-6; D uncertain. CDR1 and CDR2 from the germline V gene are SGHTA and FQGNSA. The V end was cut by 5 bases, the J end by 9 bases, with 11 bases between. There are 13 residues in the CDR3. The CDR3 is CASSPRRVSPLHF. The CDR3 DNA reads as TGTGCCAGCAGCCCAAGGAGGGTTTCACCCCTCCACTTT.

This chain uses TRBV6-6 with TRBJ2-5, with TRBD1 matching 7 bases. CDR1 and CDR2 (germline): MNHNY, SVGAGI (reference sequence). The junction had 2 bases not matched to a gene; V was cut back by 2 bases and J by 5 bases. The CDR3 covers 13 residues. As DNA, the CDR3 is TGTGCCAGCAGTTACGTCAGGGGGGAGACCCAGTACTTC. Its translation is CASSYVRGETQYF.

This clonotype was counted at least ten times. The chain carries TRBV28 and TRBJ1-2; 8 positions agree with TRBD1. CDR3 size: 14 residues. CDR1 and CDR2 (germline): MDHEN, SYDVKM. The junction had 7 bases not matched to a gene; V was cut back by 4 bases and J by 6 bases. CDR3 sequence (DNA): TGTGCCAGCAGTTGGACAGGGAGTCTTGATGGCTACACCTTC. Amino acids: CASSWTGSLDGYTF.

This clonotype turned up a few times. V and J are TRBV7-2 and TRBJ1-5; D remains ambiguous. Germline V lookup: CDR1 SGHTA, CDR2 FQGNSA. This CDR3 comprises 15 residues. V was pared by 2 bases and J by 1 base, with 9 bases between. The CDR3 spells CASSLRGWSNQPQHF. The CDR3 DNA reads as TGTGCCAGCAGCTTACGAGGGTGGAGCAATCAGCCCCAGCATTTT.

This clonotype has a handful of counts. The chain couples TRBV20-1 to TRBJ2-2, with D possibly being TRBD2 (6 bases). The length of the CDR3 is 11 residues. The germline CDR1 and CDR2 sequences are DFQATT and SNEGSKA (reference sequence). The germline V and J ends were trimmed by 3 bases and 8 bases, with 7 bases remaining between them. CDR3 sequence: CSASAGGELFF. The CDR3 DNA reads TGCAGTGCTAGCGCGGGGGGGGAGCTGTTTTTT.

CDR3 in DNA: TGTGCCAGCAGGCTGGGAGACAGGGGGTATTCACCCCTCCACTTT. Its translation is CASRLGDRGYSPLHF. This rearrangement joins TRBV6-1 to TRBJ1-6, with 9 bases aligning to TRBD1. With V trimmed by 6 bases and J by 8 bases, 8 bases remained unmatched. The CDR3 is 15 residues long. Germline CDR1 reads MNHNS; CDR2 reads SASEGT.

This chain connects TRBV5-6 to TRBJ1-1, with D tentatively TRBD1 (5 bases). Germline lookup yields CDR1 SGHDT and CDR2 YYEEEE. V shed 6 bases and J shed 1 base, with 22 bases lying between them. The CDR3 is made up of 17 amino acids. DNA of the CDR3: TGTGCCAGCACACGGGGCTCCGTGCTCCTTTGGAACACTGAAGCTTTCTTT. It encodes CASTRGSVLLWNTEAFF.